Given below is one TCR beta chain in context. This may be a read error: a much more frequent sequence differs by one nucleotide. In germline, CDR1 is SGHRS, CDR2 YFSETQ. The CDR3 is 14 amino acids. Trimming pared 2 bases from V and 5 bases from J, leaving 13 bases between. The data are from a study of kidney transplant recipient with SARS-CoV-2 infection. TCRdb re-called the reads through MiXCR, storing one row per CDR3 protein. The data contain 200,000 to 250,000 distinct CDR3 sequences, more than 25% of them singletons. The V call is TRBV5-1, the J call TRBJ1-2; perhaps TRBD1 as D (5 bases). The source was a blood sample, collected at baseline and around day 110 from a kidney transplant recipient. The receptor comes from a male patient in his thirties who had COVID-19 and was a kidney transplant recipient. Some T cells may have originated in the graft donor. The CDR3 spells CASSFGAIKYGYTF. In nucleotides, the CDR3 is TGCGCCAGCAGCTTTGGGGCGATTAAATATGGCTACACCTTC.